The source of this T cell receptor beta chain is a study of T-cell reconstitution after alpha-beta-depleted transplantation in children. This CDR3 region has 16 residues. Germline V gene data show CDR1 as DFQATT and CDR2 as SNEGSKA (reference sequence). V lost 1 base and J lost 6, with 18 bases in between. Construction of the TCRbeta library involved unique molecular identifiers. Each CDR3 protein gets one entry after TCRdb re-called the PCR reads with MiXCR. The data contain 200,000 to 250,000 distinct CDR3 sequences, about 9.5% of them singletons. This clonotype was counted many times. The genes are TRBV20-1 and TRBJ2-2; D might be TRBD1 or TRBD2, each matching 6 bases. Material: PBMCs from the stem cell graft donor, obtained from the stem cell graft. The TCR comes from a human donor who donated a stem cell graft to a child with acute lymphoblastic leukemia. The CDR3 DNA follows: TGCAGTGCTAGAGCGGTCGATTCGGGGGCGCCCGGGGAGCTGTTTTTT. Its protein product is CSARAVDSGAPGELFF.